This TCR beta chain comes out of a study of blood T cells in healthy people across ages. Study results and limitations: Donor CMV status, an unknown factor, possibly confounded changes in expanded clonotypes.

Concerning this clonotype itself: Antigen unknown.

Germline CDR1 and CDR2: DFQATT and SNEGSKA (reference sequence). The CDR3 consists of 12 residues. A sample-barcoded 5' primer and a J-beta primer mix were used in a second PCR of about 7 to 11 cycles. Every single cDNA molecule received a tag from a template-switch adaptor with 12 random nucleotides. Via MiXCR, TCRdb re-called the 5' RACE reads, giving one row per CDR3 protein. This sample has around 1.5 million distinct CDR3 sequences, with 59% found just once. Healthy Russian Caucasian donors spanned ages about 6 to 95 years. The V and J genes are TRBV20-1 and TRBJ2-4; D ambiguous. The DNA matches TRBJ2-5 better at its end, which makes the J call doubtful. The sample consisted of blood. This TCR was recovered from a young man in good health. DNA of the CDR3: TGCAGTGCCGATAAGGACGGAGAGACCCAGTACTTC. This encodes CSADKDGETQYF.